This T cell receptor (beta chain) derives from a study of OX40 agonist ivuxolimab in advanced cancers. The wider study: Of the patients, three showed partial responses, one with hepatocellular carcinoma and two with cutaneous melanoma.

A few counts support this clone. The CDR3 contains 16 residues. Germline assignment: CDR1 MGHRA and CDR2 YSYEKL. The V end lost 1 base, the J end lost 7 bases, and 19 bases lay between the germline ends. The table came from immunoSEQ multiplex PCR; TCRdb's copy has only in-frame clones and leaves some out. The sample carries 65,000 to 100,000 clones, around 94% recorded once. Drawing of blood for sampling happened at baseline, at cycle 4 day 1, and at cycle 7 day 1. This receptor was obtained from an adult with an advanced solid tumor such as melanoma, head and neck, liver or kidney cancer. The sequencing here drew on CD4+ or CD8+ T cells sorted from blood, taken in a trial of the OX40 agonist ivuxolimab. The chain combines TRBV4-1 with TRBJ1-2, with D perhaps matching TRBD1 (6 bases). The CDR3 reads CASSQGDTGTSVGYTF. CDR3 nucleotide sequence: TGCGCCAGCAGCCAAGGGGATACAGGGACGTCGGTTGGCTACACCTTC.